This TCR beta chain comes out of a study of blood T cell repertoires in COVID-19. At the level of the study: Some COVID-19 samples were acute and others convalescent; all came from the United States, Italy and Spain. Sources were T cells, B-cell-depleted T cells, or PBMCs; the material itself was cDNA or gDNA.

Original data processing: Researchers report that nucleated cell counts were estimated from reference gene primer amplification. Clones were read by immunoSEQ multiplex PCR, and TCRdb kept only the in-frame ones, dropping some. The D gene and trimming were derived from the DNA, and the V and J assignments and clone size from that table. The table shows 100,000 or so clones, with 85% to 95% occurring only once. V dropped 6 bases and J dropped 9 bases, with 21 bases sitting between them. This CDR3 is built from 15 residues. Germline CDR1 MNHEY, CDR2 SVGAGI. The chain links TRBV6-5 to TRBJ2-1; a weak D match, TRBD1 (5 bases). Sequenced input: peripheral blood. The source is a woman aged 55-75 years with active COVID-19. The CDR3 DNA reads as TGTGCCAGCAGGCCGACAGTCATTTACTCCAGTGAGCAGTTCTTC. It codes for CASRPTVIYSSEQFF.